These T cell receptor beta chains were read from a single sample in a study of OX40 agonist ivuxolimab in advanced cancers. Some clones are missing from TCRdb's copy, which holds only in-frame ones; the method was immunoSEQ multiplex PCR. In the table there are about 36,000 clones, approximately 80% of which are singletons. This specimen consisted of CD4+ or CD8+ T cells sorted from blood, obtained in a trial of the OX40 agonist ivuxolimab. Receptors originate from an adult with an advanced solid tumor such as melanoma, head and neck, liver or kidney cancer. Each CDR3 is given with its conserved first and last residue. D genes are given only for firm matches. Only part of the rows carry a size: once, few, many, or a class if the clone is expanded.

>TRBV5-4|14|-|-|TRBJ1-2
CASREAGSNYGYTF
TGTGCCAGCCGCGAGGCCGGATCTAACTATGGCTACACCTTC
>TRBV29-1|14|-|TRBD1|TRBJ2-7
CSVFLPGQNYEQYF
TGCAGCGTTTTCCTCCCGGGACAGAATTACGAGCAGTACTTC
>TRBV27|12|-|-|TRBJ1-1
CASSLVVTEAFF
TGTGCCAGCAGCTTAGTGGTCACTGAAGCTTTCTTT
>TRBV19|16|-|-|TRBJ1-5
CASTHSGPRGNQPQHF
TGTGCCAGTACCCACTCCGGGCCGAGGGGCAATCAGCCCCAGCATTTT
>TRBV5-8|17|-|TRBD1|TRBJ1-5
CASSPDRGRGSNQPQHF
TGTGCCAGCAGCCCGGACAGGGGGCGCGGAAGCAATCAGCCCCAGCATTTT
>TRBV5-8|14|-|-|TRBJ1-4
CASSLIRVGEKLFF
TGTGCCAGCAGCTTGATCAGGGTCGGAGAAAAACTGTTTTTT
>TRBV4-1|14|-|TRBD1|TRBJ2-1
CASKFRDRGDEQFF
TGCGCCAGCAAATTCCGGGACAGGGGGGATGAGCAGTTCTTC
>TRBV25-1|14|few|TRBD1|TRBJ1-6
CASSGPGQNSPLHF
TGTGCCAGCAGTGGACCGGGACAGAATTCACCCCTCCACTTT
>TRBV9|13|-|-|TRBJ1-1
CASSGRVGTEAFF
TGTGCCAGCAGCGGCAGGGTGGGCACTGAAGCTTTCTTT
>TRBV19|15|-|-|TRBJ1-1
CASTRGLGMNTEAFF
TGTGCCAGTACAAGGGGTCTTGGGATGAACACTGAAGCTTTCTTT
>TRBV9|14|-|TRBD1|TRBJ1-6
CASSDRGGNSPLHF
TGTGCCAGCAGCGACAGGGGTGGAAATTCACCCCTCCACTTT
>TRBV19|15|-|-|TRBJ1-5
CASSKGTAWGQPQHF
TGTGCCAGTAGTAAAGGGACGGCCTGGGGTCAGCCCCAGCATTTT
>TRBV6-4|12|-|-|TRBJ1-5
CANHLHGQPQHF
TGTGCCAACCACCTCCACGGTCAGCCCCAGCATTTT
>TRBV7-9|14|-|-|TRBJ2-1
CASSPPPSGNEQFF
TGTGCCAGCAGCCCCCCGCCCAGCGGCAATGAGCAGTTCTTC
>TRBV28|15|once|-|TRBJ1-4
CASSLSSPGREKLFF
TGTGCCAGCAGTTTAAGTTCTCCAGGACGGGAAAAACTGTTTTTT
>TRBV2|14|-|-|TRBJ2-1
CASSDWPRRPEQFF
TGTGCCAGCAGTGATTGGCCCCGCCGGCCTGAGCAGTTCTTC
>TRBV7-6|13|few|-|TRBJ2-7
CASSRDRNYEQYF
TGTGCCAGCAGCCGGGACCGTAACTACGAGCAGTACTTC
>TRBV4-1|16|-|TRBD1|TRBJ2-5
CASSQSQGAGQETQYF
TGCGCCAGCAGCCAGTCACAGGGGGCGGGACAAGAGACCCAGTACTTC
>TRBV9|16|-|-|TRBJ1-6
CASSGGWWLPNSPLHF
TGTGCCAGCAGCGGGGGTTGGTGGTTACCCAATTCACCCCTCCACTTT
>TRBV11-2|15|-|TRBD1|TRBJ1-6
CASSAGQGANSPLHF
TGTGCCAGCAGCGCGGGACAGGGGGCAAATTCACCCCTCCACTTT
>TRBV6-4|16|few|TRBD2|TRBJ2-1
CASSDGRGGSYNEQFF
TGTGCCAGCAGTGACGGGCGGGGGGGCTCCTACAATGAGCAGTTCTTC
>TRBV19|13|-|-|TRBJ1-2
CASSMGRNYGYTF
TGTGCCAGTAGTATGGGGAGAAACTATGGCTACACCTTC
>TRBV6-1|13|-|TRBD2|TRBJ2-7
CASSERGGYEQYF
TGTGCCAGCAGTGAACGGGGGGGCTACGAGCAGTACTTC
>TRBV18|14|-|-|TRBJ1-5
CASSFGGRNQPQHF
TGTGCCAGCTCTTTTGGAGGTCGCAATCAGCCCCAGCATTTT
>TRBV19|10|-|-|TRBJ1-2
CATSGVGYTF
TGTGCCACCTCCGGGGTGGGCTACACCTTC
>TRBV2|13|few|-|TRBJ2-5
CASSGMVGETQYF
TGTGCCAGCAGTGGGATGGTGGGGGAGACCCAGTACTTC
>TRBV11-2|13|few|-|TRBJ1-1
CASSSGLRAEAFF
TGTGCCAGCAGCTCGGGATTGAGGGCTGAAGCTTTCTTT
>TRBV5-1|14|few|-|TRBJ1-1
CASADGLRRTEAFF
TGCGCCAGCGCCGACGGACTCAGGAGGACTGAAGCTTTCTTT
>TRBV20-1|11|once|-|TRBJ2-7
CSARGSGAPYF
TGCAGTGCCAGAGGGTCAGGGGCCCCGTACTTC
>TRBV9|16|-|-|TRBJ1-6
CASSVSSSHYNSPLHF
TGTGCCAGCAGCGTATCTTCCTCACACTATAATTCACCCCTCCACTTT
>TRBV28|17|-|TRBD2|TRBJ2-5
CASSSSSGGFGGETQYF
TGTGCCAGCAGTAGTTCTAGCGGGGGCTTCGGGGGAGAGACCCAGTACTTC
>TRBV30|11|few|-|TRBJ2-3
CAWSAADTQYF
TGTGCCTGGAGTGCGGCAGATACGCAGTATTTT
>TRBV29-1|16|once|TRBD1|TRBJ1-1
CSVEDLGQGADTEAFF
TGCAGCGTTGAAGATCTCGGACAGGGGGCAGACACTGAAGCTTTCTTT
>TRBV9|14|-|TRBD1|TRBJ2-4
CASSSRTGENIQYF
TGTGCCAGCAGCTCTCGGACAGGCGAAAACATTCAGTACTTC
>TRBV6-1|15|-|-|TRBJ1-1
CASSETWRMGTEAFF
TGTGCCAGCAGTGAGACGTGGCGTATGGGCACTGAAGCTTTCTTT
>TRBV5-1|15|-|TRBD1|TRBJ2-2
CASSYDRGRTGELFF
TGCGCCAGCAGCTACGACAGGGGGCGCACCGGGGAGCTGTTTTTT
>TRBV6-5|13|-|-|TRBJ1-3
CASSSGGRNTIYF
TGTGCCAGCAGTTCCGGAGGGAGAAACACCATATATTTT
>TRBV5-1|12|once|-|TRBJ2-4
CASSRVADIQYF
TGCGCCAGCAGCAGAGTTGCGGACATTCAGTACTTC
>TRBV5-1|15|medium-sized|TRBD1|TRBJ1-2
CASSGLTGDQSGYTF
TGCGCCAGCAGCGGACTGACAGGGGATCAGAGTGGCTACACCTTC
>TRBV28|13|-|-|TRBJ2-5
CASSRRDQETQYF
TGTGCCAGCAGTCGACGGGACCAAGAGACCCAGTACTTC
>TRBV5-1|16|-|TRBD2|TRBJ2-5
CASSIASGGPQETQYF
TGCGCCAGCAGCATCGCTAGCGGGGGCCCTCAAGAGACCCAGTACTTC
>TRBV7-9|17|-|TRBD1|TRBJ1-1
CASSLITWTGGSAEAFF
TGTGCCAGCAGCCTGATAACTTGGACAGGGGGAAGCGCTGAAGCTTTCTTT
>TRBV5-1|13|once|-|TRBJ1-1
CASRYRSDTEAFF
TGCGCCAGCAGGTACAGATCGGACACTGAAGCTTTCTTT
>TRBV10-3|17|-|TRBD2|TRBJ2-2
CAISEARGESNTGELFF
TGTGCCATCAGTGAGGCGCGGGGGGAATCGAACACCGGGGAGCTGTTTTTT
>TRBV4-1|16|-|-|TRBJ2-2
CASSQVLQLNTGELFF
TGCGCCAGCAGCCAAGTGTTACAACTGAACACCGGGGAGCTGTTTTTT
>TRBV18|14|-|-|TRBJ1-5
CASSPGASNQPQHF
TGTGCCAGCTCACCCGGGGCTAGCAATCAGCCCCAGCATTTT
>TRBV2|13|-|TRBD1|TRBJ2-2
CASSYRGNGELFF
TGTGCCAGCAGTTACAGGGGGAACGGGGAGCTGTTTTTT
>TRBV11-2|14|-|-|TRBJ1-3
CASSLGRTGNTIYF
TGTGCCAGCAGCTTAGGGCGGACTGGAAACACCATATATTTT
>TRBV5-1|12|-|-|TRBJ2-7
CASRYGQYEQYF
TGCGCCAGCAGATACGGACAGTACGAGCAGTACTTC
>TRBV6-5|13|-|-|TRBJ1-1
CASSPTRTTEAFF
TGTGCCAGCAGTCCGACCCGAACCACTGAAGCTTTCTTT
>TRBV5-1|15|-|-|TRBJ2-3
CASSLTLKGTDTQYF
TGCGCCAGCAGCTTGACTCTGAAGGGCACAGATACGCAGTATTTT
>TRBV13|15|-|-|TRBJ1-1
CASSEFARGGTEAFF
TGTGCCAGCAGTGAGTTTGCTCGGGGGGGCACTGAAGCTTTCTTT
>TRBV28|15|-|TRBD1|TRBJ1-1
CATRMLTGGNIEAFF
TGTGCCACCCGAATGTTGACAGGGGGCAACATTGAAGCTTTCTTT
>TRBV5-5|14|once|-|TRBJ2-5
CASSLGPEGETQYF
TGTGCCAGCAGCTTGGGACCTGAGGGGGAGACCCAGTACTTC
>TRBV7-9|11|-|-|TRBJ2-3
CASTSRDTQYF
TGTGCCAGCACTAGCAGAGATACGCAGTATTTT
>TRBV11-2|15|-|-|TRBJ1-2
CASSLVGGLFDGYTF
TGTGCCAGCAGCTTAGTAGGGGGACTTTTTGATGGCTACACCTTC
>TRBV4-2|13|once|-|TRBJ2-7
CASSLQGPYEQYF
TGTGCCAGCAGCTTGCAAGGTCCCTACGAGCAGTACTTC
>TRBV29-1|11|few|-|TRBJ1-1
CSVGVGTEAFF
TGCAGCGTTGGGGTGGGCACTGAAGCTTTCTTT